This paragraph covers one TCR beta chain sequence. Its target antigen remains unknown. The input lacks base qualities; no much larger clone sits a single base away. TCRbeta CDR3 regions were amplified from genomic DNA by means of the immunoSEQ Assay, a bias-controlled multiplex PCR. The study's own analysis went as follows. Nucleated cell counts per sample were estimated from amplification of reference gene primers within the assay. To quantify the absolute abundance of each unique TCRbeta CDR3 rearrangement, sequence reads were collapsed and filtered. For each sample, productive Simpson clonality was calculated as the square root of Simpson's diversity index across productive rearrangements. TCRdb's version of the immuneACCESS table is confined to in-frame rearrangements and falls short of the full clone set. An unresolved V gene accounts for under half of the shortfall where checked; the remainder is of unknown origin. From that table come the V and J calls and clone size; the DNA was used to work out D and trimming. The sample yields about 73,000 clones; roughly four fifths were counted once. Over 5% of the sample is in the top ten clones.

There are 17 amino acids in the CDR3, from cysteine to phenylalanine inclusive. The retained sequence is limited to the CDR3, 51 bases, with the frame set at the first base. From V the trimming removes 1 base and from J it removes 6 bases, while the gene matches leave 12 bases of the junction unaccounted for. For CDR1 and CDR2, the germline V gene lists SGHTA and FQGTGA. The data stem from a study of blood T cell repertoires in COVID-19 (dated by TCRdb to the early 2020s). About the investigation overall: Samples covering the acute and convalescent phases of COVID-19 were provided by collaborators in the United States, Italy and Spain. Samples came from the ongoing ImmuneRACE study (first 160 participants) plus 1,254 subjects from 6 global collaborators. Where HLA class I and class II types were available, the types were taken from metadata supplied by the sample provider, not from assay-based typing. Nearly every sample came with metadata listing a de-identified subject ID, COVID-19 status, age in years and sex. The prospective study material was composed of cDNA or gDNA derived from T cells, B-cell-depleted T cells, or PBMCs. The repertoires were made available in a free public database intended to serve as a resource for research on the immune response to SARS-CoV-2. Subjects who had been exposed to COVID-19, were actively infected with it, or had recovered from it provided the deeply sampled blood TCRbeta repertoires that made up the dataset.

The full study reports these points: The amount of clinical and demographic metadata varied by source and participant and was provided uncurated.

Each collaborating institution followed its own protocols to collect whole blood in K2EDTA tubes. For TCRbeta analysis, collaborators shipped samples in one of three forms: frozen whole blood, isolated PBMCs, or DNA extracted from either of those sample types. The sequenced sample consisted of peripheral blood. The sequence was collected from a woman aged 55-70 years with acute or convalescent COVID-19. The V gene is TRBV7-3 and the J gene is TRBJ2-1; TRBD2 lines up with 7 middle nucleotides. DNA sequence: TGTGCCAGCAGCTTAATTGGCAGCGGGGAGAGGAGCAATGAGCAGTTCTTC. Its product reads: CASSLIGSGERSNEQFF.